The clone carrying this TCR beta chain was seen ten or more times. Antigen: not known. From the 5' RACE reads, TCRdb called clonotypes with MiXCR, one entry per CDR3 protein. The sample records around 300,000 distinct CDR3 sequences, 9.5% to 13% being singletons. The sample originates from a study of CD8 T cells in ankylosing spondylitis. Findings of the study overall: Disease-linked clones displayed a CD8+ phenotype and appeared relatively rarely in peripheral blood.

This CDR3 has 17 residues. Trimming cost V 5 bases and J 7 bases; bases outside gene matches: 15. The germline CDR1 and CDR2 sequences are SGHTA and FQGNSA. The chain links TRBV7-2 to TRBJ2-2; 8 bases agree with TRBD1. Sequenced material: blood, either unsorted or a sorted T cell fraction (not recorded which). This receptor was obtained from a female donor with ankylosing spondylitis or in good health (not recorded which). The CDR3 coding sequence is TGTGCCAGCAGCCTACAGGGGGTTTGGGATTATGTCGGGGAGCTGTTTTTT. It specifies CASSLQGVWDYVGELFF.